Sequencing of this T cell receptor beta chain was carried out in a study of monozygotic twins with inflammatory bowel disease. TCRdb reprocessed the 5' RACE reads; each CDR3 protein has one entry and no DNA is given. The sample includes 440,000 or so distinct CDR3 sequences. Looked up from germline, CDR1 is MDHEN and CDR2 is SYDVKM. This CDR3 is 16 amino acids long. In regard to this clonotype: Its specificity is not known.

Study results and caveats: Clonotype sharing was lower in IBD patients than healthy twins, most markedly with disease activity.

The material sequenced was blood. The chain links TRBV28 to TRBJ2-7; TCRdb's assignment of TRBD1 cannot be checked, as there is no DNA. The receptor was isolated from a human donor with ulcerative colitis or Crohn's disease, or a healthy co-twin of an affected twin (not recorded which). The CDR3 loop reads CASSLSGDMFSYEQYF.